This T cell receptor (beta chain) is drawn from a study of CD8 T cells in Susac syndrome (dated by TCRdb to between 2019 and 2020). Background for the entire study: The study used repertoire sequencing to test whether antigen drove CD8+ T cell activation and differentiation in Susac syndrome. CD8+ T cell repertoire clonality was compared between around eleven healthy donors, some 14 Susac syndrome patients and approximately 16 multiple sclerosis patients.

RNA was extracted with the RNeasy kit and 0.5 to 1 ug was reverse transcribed using random hexamers. The immunoSEQ multiplex PCR assay, covering 54 Vbeta and 13 Jbeta segments, was used to amplify TCR beta CDR3 regions. Bias from PCR amplification was corrected by using a synthetic template baseline for primer optimization and for computational correction. Regarding the original processing steps: Reads were annotated to V, D and J genes according to IMGT and were analyzed with immunoSEQ Analyzer, with only productive sequences retained. Clonality was calculated as one minus the Shannon entropy normalized by log2 of the number of productive unique sequences. For each patient and control, public and private clones were evaluated within the 100 most prevalent clones. Clones were defined as Susac-specific if absent from the healthy and MS cohorts, from around 1,000 published viral clones and from other ImmuneACCESS disease sequences. The raw public reads went through TCRdb reprocessing: fastp at Q25, MiXCR clone calling, in-frame beta chains kept. Records with the same CDR3 protein are collapsed into one entry carrying the most frequent genes and DNA. TCRdb's processing, not the authors' own work, is the source of the V and J calls. The sample table records some 95,000 distinct CDR3 sequences; 90% to 95% of these occur just once. 0.32% of the sample is held by the ten biggest clonotypes.

What the research found in general, with its limitations: The number of individuals in the TCR sequencing and HLA analysis was acknowledged as relatively small.

From the cysteine up to the phenylalanine, the CDR3 has a length of 15 residues. Here the CDR3 DNA is all that survives: 45 bases in frame from base 1. The germline ends are 12 bases apart after V is trimmed by 0 bases and J by 3 bases. CDR1 and CDR2 are read off the germline V gene (reference sequence) as DFQATT and SNEGSKA. On this clonotype: There is no known antigen for this receptor. There are no base qualities to consult, and no much larger clone falls within one base.

High-throughput TCR beta sequencing profiled peripheral blood CD8+ and CD4+ T cells from healthy donors, Susac syndrome patients and multiple sclerosis patients. The healthy donors served as controls matched for age and sex. CD8+ TEMRA cells were enriched by FACS, while bulk CD8+ and CD4+ T cells were purified by magnetic negative isolation. Blood was collected in EDTA tubes and processed within 24 hours, with PBMCs isolated through density gradient centrifugation. PBMCs intended for TCR sequencing were cryopreserved in liquid nitrogen and were subsequently thawed in a 37 degrees C water bath. A purity of at least 90% was achieved for sorted or isolated CD4+, CD8+ and CD8+ TEMRA cells.

The sample consisted of CD8+ T cells from PBMCs. Here the chain combines TRBV20-1 and TRBJ2-1; D gene: possibly TRBD1, on 6 matching bases. The origin of this receptor is a human donor in good health. Here is the DNA: TGCAGTGCTAGAGATGGAAAGGGGGACTACAATGAGCAGTTCTTC. Its amino acids are CSARDGKGDYNEQFF.